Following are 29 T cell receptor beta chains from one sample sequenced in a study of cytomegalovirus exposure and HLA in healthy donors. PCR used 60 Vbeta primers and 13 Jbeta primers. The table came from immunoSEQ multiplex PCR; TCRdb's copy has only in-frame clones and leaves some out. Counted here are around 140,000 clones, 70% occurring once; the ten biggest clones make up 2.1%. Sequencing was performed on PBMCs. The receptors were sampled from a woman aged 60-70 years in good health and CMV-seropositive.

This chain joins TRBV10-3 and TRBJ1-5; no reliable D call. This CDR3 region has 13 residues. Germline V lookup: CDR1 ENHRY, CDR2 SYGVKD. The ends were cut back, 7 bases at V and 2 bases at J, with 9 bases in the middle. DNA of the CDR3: TGTGCCATCACCGGGGATCGCAATCAGCCCCAGCATTTT. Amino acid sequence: CAITGDRNQPQHF.

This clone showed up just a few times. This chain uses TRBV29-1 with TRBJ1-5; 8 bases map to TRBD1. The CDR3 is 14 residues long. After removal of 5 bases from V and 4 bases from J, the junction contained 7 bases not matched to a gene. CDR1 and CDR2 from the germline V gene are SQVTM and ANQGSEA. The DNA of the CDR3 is TGCAGCGTTTCAGGACAGGGCGTAAATCAGCCCCAGCATTTT. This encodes CSVSGQGVNQPQHF.

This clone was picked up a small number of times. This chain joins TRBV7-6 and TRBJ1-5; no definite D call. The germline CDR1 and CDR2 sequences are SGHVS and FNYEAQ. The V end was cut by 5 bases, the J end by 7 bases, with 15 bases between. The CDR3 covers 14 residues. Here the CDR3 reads CASSRAGRGQPQHF. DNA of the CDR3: TGTGCCAGCAGCCGAGCGGGCCGCGGGCAGCCCCAGCATTTT. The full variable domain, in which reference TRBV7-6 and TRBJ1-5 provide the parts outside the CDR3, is GAGVSQSPRYKVTKRGQDVALRCDPISGHVSLYWYRQALGQGPEFLTYFNYEAQQDKSGLPNDRFSAERPEGSISTLTIQRTEQRDSAMYRCASSRAGRGQPQHFGDGTRLSIL.

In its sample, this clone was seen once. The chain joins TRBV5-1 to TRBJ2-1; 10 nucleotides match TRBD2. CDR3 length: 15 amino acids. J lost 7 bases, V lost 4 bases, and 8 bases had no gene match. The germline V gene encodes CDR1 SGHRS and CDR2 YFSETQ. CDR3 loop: CASSTMTSGRNEQFF. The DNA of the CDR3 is TGCGCCAGCAGCACGATGACTAGCGGGCGGAATGAGCAGTTCTTC.

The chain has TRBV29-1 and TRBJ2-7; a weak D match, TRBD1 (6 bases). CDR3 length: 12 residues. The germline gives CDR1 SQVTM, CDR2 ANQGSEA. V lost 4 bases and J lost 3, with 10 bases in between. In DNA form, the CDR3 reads TGCAGCGTTGGGACAGCTTACTACGAGCAGTACTTC. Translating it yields CSVGTAYYEQYF.

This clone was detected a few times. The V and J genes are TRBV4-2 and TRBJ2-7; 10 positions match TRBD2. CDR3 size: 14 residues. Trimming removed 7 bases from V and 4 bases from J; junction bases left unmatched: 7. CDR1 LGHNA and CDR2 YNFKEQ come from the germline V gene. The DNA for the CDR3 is TGTGCCAGCACCGAGCGGGAGGGCCTGTACGAGCAGTACTTC. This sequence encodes CASTEREGLYEQYF.

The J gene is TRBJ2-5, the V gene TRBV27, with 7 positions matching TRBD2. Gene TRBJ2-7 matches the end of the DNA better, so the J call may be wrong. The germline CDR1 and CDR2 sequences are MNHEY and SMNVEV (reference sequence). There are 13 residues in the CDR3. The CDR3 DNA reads TGTGCCAGCAGCCCCCGGGAGGCCTACGAGCAGTACTTC. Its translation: CASSPREAYEQYF.

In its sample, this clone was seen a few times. The CDR3, as DNA: TGTGCCAGCAGTCAGAGACAGGGGGGAACACAAGAGACCCAGTACTTC. This encodes CASSQRQGGTQETQYF. The chain employs TRBV6-6 and TRBJ2-5; TRBD1 agrees at 9 bases. CDR3 length equals 16 residues. The germline gives CDR1 MNHNY, CDR2 SVGAGI (reference sequence). J lost 2 bases, V lost 5 bases, and 9 bases had no gene match.

CDR3 region: CASSQGTPTSGYTF. In nucleotides, the CDR3 is TGTGCCAGCAGTCAGGGGACACCGACCTCTGGCTACACCTTC. The chain joins TRBV2 to TRBJ1-2; TRBD1 is a possible D gene (6 bases). The CDR3 spans 14 residues. Looked up from germline, CDR1 is SNHLY and CDR2 is FYNNEI. Trimming cost V 5 bases and J 7 bases, with 17 bases left between them.

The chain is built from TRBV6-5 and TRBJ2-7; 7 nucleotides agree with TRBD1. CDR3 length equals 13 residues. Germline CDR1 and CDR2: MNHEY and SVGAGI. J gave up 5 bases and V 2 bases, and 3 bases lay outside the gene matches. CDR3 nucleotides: TGTGCCAGCAGTTACATACAGGGGAACGAGCAGTACTTC. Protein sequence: CASSYIQGNEQYF.

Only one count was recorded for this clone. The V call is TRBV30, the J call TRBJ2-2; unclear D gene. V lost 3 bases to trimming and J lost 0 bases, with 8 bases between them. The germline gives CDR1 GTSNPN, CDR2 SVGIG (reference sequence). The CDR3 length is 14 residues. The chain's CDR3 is CAWRISSNTGELFF. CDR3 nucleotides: TGTGCCTGGAGGATTAGTTCGAACACCGGGGAGCTGTTTTTT.

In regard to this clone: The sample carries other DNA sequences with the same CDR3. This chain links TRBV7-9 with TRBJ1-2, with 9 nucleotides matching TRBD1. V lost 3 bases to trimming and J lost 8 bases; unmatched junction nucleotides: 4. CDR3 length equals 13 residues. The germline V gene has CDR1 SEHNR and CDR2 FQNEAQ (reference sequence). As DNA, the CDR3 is TGTGCCAGCAGCTTGGGACAGGGACGCGGCTACACCTTC. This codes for CASSLGQGRGYTF.

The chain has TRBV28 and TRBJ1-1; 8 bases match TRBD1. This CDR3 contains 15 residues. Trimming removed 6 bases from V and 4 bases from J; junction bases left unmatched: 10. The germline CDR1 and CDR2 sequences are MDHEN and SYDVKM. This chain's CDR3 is CASSSAGGSGTEAFF. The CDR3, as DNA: TGTGCCAGCAGCTCAGCAGGGGGCTCGGGCACTGAAGCTTTCTTT.

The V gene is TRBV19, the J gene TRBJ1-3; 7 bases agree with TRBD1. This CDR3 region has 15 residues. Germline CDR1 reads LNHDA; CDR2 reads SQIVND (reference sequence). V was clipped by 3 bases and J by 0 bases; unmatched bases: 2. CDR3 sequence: CASSMDRFSGNTIYF. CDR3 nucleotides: TGTGCCAGTAGTATGGACAGGTTCTCTGGAAACACCATATATTTT. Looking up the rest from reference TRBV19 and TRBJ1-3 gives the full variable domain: DGGITQSPKYLFRKEGQNVTLSCEQNLNHDAMYWYRQDPGQGLRLIYYSQIVNDFQKGDIAEGYSVSREKKESFPLTVTSAQKNPTAFYLCASSMDRFSGNTIYFGEGSWLTVV.

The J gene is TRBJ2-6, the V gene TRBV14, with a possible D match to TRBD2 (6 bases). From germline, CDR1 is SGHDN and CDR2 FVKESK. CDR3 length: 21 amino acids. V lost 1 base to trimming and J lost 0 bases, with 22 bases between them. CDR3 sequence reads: CASSQGRDLRDSYSGANVLTF. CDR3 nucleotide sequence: TGTGCCAGCAGCCAAGGCCGCGATCTTCGGGACTCATACTCTGGGGCCAACGTCCTGACTTTC.

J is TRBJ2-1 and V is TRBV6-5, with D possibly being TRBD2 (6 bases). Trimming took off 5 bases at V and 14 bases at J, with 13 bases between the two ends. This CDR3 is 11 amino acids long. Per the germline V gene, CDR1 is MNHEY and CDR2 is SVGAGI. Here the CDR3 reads CASSTGTLKFF. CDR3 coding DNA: TGTGCCAGCAGTACCGGGACTCTTAAGTTCTTC.

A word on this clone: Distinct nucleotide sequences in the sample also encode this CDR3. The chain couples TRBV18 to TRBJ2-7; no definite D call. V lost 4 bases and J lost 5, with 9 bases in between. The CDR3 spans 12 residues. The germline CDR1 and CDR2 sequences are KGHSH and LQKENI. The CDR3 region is CASSRDRDEQYF. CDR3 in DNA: TGTGCCAGCTCACGAGATCGAGACGAGCAGTACTTC. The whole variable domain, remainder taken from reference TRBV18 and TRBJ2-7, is NAGVMQNPRHLVRRRGQEARLRCSPMKGHSHVYWYRQLPEEGLKFMVYLQKENIIDESGMPKERFSAEFPKEGPSILRIQQVVRGDSAAYFCASSRDRDEQYFGPGTRLTVT.

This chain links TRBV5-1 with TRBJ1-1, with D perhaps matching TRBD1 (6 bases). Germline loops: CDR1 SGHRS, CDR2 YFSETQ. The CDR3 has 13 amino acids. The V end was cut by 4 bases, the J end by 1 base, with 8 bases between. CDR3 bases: TGCGCCAGCAGCAAGGACAGGAACACTGAAGCTTTCTTT. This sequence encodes CASSKDRNTEAFF.

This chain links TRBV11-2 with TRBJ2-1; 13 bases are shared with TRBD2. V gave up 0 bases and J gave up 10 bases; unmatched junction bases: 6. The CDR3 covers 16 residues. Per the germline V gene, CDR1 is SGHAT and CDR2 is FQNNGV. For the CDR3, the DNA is TGTGCCAGCAGCTTAGACCGACTAGCGGGAGGCGGGGAGCAGTTCTTC. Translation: CASSLDRLAGGGEQFF.

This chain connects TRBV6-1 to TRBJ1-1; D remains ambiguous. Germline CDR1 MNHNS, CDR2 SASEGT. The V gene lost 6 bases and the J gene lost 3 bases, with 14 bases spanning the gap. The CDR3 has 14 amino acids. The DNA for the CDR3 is TGTGCCAGCAGACTAAGGAGTCTTGACACTGAAGCTTTCTTT. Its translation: CASRLRSLDTEAFF.

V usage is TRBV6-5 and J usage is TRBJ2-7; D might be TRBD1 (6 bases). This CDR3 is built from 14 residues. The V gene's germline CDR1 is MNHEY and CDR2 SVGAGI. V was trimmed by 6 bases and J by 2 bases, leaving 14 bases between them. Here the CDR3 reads CASSYTGRTYEQYF. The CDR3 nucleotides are TGTGCCAGCAGCTATACAGGGCGAACCTACGAGCAGTACTTC.

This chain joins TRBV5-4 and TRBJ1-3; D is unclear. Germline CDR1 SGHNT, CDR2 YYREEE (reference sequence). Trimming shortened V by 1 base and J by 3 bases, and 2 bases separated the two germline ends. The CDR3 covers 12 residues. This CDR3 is CASSLRGNTIYF. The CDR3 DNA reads TGTGCCAGCAGCTTGCGTGGAAACACCATATATTTT.

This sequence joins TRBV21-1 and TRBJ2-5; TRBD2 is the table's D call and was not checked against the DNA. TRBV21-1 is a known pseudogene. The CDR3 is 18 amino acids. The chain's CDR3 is CASSKPRREREPWETQYF. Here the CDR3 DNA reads TGTGCCAGCAGCAAACCCCGGCGGGAGCGGGAGCCCTGGGAGACCCAGTACTTC.

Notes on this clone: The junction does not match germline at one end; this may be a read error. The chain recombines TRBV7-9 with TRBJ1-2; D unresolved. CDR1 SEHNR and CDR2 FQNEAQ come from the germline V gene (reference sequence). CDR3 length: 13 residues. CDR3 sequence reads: CASSLATNYGYTF. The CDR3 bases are TGTGCCAGCAGCCTAGCTACTAACTATGGCTACACCTTC.

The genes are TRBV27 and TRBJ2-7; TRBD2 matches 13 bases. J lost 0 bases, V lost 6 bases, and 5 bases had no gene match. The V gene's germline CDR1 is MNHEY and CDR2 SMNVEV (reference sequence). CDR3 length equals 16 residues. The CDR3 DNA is TGTGCCAGCAGAAGGACTAGCGGGGGCGACTCCTACGAGCAGTACTTC. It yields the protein CASRRTSGGDSYEQYF.

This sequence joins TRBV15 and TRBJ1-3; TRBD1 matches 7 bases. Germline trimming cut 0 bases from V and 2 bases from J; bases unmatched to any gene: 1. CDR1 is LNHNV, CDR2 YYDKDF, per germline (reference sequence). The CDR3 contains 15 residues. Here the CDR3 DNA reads TGTGCCACCAGCAGAGACAGGGGGGCTGGAAACACCATATATTTT. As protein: CATSRDRGAGNTIYF.

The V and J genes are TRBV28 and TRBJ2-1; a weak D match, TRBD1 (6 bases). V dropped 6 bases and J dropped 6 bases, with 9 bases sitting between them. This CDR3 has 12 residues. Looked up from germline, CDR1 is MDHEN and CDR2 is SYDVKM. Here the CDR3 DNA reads TGTGCCAGCAGGTACAGGGTCAATGAGCAGTTCTTC. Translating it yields CASRYRVNEQFF.

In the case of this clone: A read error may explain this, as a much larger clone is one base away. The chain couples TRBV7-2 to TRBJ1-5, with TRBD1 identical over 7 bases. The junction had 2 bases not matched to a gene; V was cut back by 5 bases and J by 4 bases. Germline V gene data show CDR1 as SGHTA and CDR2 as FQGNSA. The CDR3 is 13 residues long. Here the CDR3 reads CASSVGQNQPQHF. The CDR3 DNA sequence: TGTGCCAGCAGCGTGGGACAGAATCAGCCCCAGCATTTT.

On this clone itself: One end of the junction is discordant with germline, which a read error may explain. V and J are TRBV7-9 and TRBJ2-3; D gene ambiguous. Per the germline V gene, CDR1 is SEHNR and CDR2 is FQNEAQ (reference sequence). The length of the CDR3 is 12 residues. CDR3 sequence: CSSSPVPDTQYF. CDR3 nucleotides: TGTTCCAGCAGCCCAGTTCCAGATACGCAGTATTTT.